This T cell receptor beta chain stems from a study of monozygotic twins with inflammatory bowel disease (dated by TCRdb to about 2019). Context from the whole study: The full study comprised 28 monozygotic twin pairs: nine German pairs (four IBD-concordant, five IBD-discordant) and 19 IBD-discordant Danish pairs. The search for disease-associated traits relied mainly on comparing IBD patients with their genetically identical healthy co-twins within discordant pairs. Each individual had, on average, about 151 000 unique TCRalpha sequences and 181 000 unique TCRbeta sequences available for analysis.

A word on this clonotype: Its antigen specificity is not known.

Receptors were amplified or captured by 5' RACE. Each TCR library was prepared from around 3,400 ng of total RNA. For each sample, cDNA synthesis was carried out in eight separate reactions using SMARTScribe reverse transcriptase. During cDNA synthesis, template switching introduced unique molecular identifiers that contained a 6-nucleotide sample barcode. Two nested PCRs of roughly 16 and 10 cycles amplified the TCRalpha and TCRbeta cDNA, and bead purification followed each PCR. Before amplification, the cDNA was treated with uracil DNA-glycosylase and purified using the QIAquick PCR purification kit. The second PCR added Illumina TruSeq-compatible adapters along with sample-specific barcodes. Library quality and concentration were assessed using TapeStation and Qubit, and roughly 5 ng of each library was pooled. Pooled libraries were sequenced on an Illumina HiSeq2500 single-index Rapid Run with 2 x 100 bp reads and custom sequencing primers. In the source study's methods: MiGEC version 1.2.6 was used for UMI-based consensus assembly, which corrected PCR and sequencing errors. MiXCR version 2.1.1 handled V(D)J alignment, clonotype assembly and CDR3 extraction. Gene usage, clonotype sharing and MAIT/NKT TCR abundance were normalised by analysing the top 1000, 10 000 and 20 000 clonotypes per sample. After downsampling to 27 000 UMIs, diversity was calculated as the inverse Simpson index using the vegan R package. Paired Mann-Whitney U tests were applied to discordant twin pairs, with Benjamini-Hochberg correction for multiple testing. With the reads reprocessed by TCRdb, a single entry stands for each CDR3 protein sequence and no DNA is reported. The V and J calls reflect TCRdb's pipeline rather than the authors' work. In this sample's table one finds roughly 120,000 distinct CDR3 sequences. The ten largest clones represent approximately 13% of the sample.

From each donor, an approximately 2.5 ml peripheral blood sample was drawn into PAXgene tubes and stored at -80 degrees C. Without T cell sorting, total RNA was isolated from whole blood using the PAXgene blood miRNA kit on an automated QIAcube. Peripheral blood from monozygotic twin pairs concordant or discordant for inflammatory bowel disease was subjected to deep TCRalpha and TCRbeta repertoire profiling with unique molecular barcoding. Smoking habits were recorded for all twin pairs, and each individual was classified as a current, former or never smoker. Via the germline V gene (reference sequence), CDR1 is DFQATT and CDR2 SNEGSKA. Taken from cysteine to phenylalanine, the CDR3 has 15 residues. The nucleotide record is missing. The paper as a whole reports these results and caveats: A decrease in TCRbeta repertoire diversity, as measured by inverse Simpson index, was observed in IBD patients compared with their healthy co-twins. Because patients were on differing immunosuppressive treatments, the repertoires may have picked up extra background noise and inter-individual variability. Fewer clonotypes were shared with other individuals by IBD patients than by healthy twins, most markedly in patients showing signs of disease activity. The results gave no support for a single strong signal or clonotype linked to IBD. Different T cell subtypes could not be distinguished in the analysis. Concordant and discordant twins showed no difference in repertoire similarity, possibly because of limited statistical power.

The material sequenced was blood. This sequence was found in a human donor with ulcerative colitis or Crohn's disease, or a healthy co-twin of an affected twin (not recorded which). The chain is assembled from TRBV20-1 and TRBJ1-1; TCRdb outputs TRBD1, but without DNA this stays unchecked. The CDR3 is CSAPTLGTGDTEAFF.